In this sample, the clone carrying this T cell receptor beta chain turned up a few times. Its antigen is as yet unknown. The CDR3 consists of 18 residues. V was clipped by 0 bases and J by 2 bases, with 20 bases between them. Germline V gene lookup returns CDR1 LGHDT and CDR2 YNNKEL (reference sequence). The sample belongs to a study of early T cells in non-severe SARS-CoV-2 infection. Study-wide background: The authors sequenced bulk RNA from unsorted whole blood, leaving chains unpaired. Points from the study as a whole: Matching against VDJdb likely underestimated virus-specific expansions, favoring anti-spike CD8.

The TCR library protocol attached unique molecular identifiers to the individual cDNA molecules. TCRdb re-derived calls from the 5' RACE reads in MiXCR, one entry per CDR3 protein. The sample lists 85,000 to 95,000 distinct CDR3 sequences, around 15% occurring once. Sequenced material: whole blood. The rearrangement joins TRBV3-1 to TRBJ2-7; D is possibly TRBD2 (5 bases). This clonotype originated in an adult who was a healthcare worker with PCR-confirmed SARS-CoV-2 infection or an uninfected control (not recorded which). CDR3 sequence: CASSQDHVDSNRAYEQYV. The CDR3 nucleotides read TGTGCCAGCAGCCAAGATCATGTGGACTCCAATAGGGCCTACGAGCAGTACGTC.